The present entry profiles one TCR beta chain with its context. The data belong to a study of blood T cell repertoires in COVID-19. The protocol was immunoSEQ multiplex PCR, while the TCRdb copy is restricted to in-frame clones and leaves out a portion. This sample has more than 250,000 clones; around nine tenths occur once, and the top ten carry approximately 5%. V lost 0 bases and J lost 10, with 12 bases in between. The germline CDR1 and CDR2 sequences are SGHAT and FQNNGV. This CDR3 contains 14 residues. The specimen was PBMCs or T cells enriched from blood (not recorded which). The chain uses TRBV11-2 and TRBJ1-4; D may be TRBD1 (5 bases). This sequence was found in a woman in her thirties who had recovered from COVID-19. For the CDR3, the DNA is TGTGCCAGCAGCTTAGATCAGGGAATCGGAAAACTGTTTTTT. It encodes CASSLDQGIGKLFF.